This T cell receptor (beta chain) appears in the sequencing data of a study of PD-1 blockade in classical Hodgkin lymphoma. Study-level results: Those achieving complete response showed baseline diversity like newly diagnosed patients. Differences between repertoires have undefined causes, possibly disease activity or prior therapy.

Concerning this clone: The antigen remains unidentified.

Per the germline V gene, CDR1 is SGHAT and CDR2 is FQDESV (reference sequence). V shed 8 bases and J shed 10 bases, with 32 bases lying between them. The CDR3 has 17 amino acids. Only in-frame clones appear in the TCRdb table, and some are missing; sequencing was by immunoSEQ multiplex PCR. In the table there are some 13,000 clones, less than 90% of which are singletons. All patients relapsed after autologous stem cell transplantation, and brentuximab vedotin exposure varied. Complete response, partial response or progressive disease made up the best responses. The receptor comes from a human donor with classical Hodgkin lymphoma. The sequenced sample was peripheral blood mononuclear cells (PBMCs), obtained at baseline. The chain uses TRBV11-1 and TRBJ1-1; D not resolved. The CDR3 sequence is CASRARRAAGVPGIAFF. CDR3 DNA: TGTGCCAGCCGCGCGCGTCGTGCGGCTGGAGTTCCCGGCATAGCTTTCTTT.